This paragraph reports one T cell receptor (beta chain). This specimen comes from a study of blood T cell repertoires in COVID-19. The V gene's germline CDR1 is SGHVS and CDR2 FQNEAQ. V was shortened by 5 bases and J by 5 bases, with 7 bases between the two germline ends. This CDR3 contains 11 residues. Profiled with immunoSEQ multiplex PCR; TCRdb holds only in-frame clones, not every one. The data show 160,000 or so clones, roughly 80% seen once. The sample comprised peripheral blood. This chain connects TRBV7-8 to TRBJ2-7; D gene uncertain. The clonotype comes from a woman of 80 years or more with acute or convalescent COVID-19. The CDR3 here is CASSLNNEQYF. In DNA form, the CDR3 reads TGTGCCAGCAGCCTAAATAACGAGCAGTACTTC. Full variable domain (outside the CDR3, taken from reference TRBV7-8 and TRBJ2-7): GAGVSQSPRYKVAKRGQDVALRCDPISGHVSLFWYQQALGQGPEFLTYFQNEAQLDKSGLPSDRFFAERPEGSVSTLKIQRTQQEDSAVYLCASSLNNEQYFGPGTRLTVT.